Each of the 4 T cell receptor beta chains below was sequenced from the same sample in a study of CD8 T cells in ankylosing spondylitis. Using its own MiXCR run on the 5' RACE reads, TCRdb lists one record per CDR3 protein. This table has some 240,000 distinct CDR3 sequences, roughly 6.6% appearing once. Their specific antigens are unknown. Study-level points and caveats: A TCR beta motif of roughly eight highly homologous variants seemed to mark ankylosing spondylitis blood.

Material: blood, either unsorted or a sorted T cell fraction (not recorded which). These receptors originate from a male donor with ankylosing spondylitis.

Many counts were recorded for this clonotype. The chain combines TRBV5-6 with TRBJ2-7; tentatively, D is TRBD2 (6 bases). CDR1 and CDR2 (germline): SGHDT, YYEEEE. V shed 2 bases and J shed 6 bases, with 12 bases lying between them. This CDR3 contains 13 residues. CDR3 nucleotides: TGTGCCAGCAGCTTAGCGGGTCGCGGCGAGCAGTACTTC. It codes for CASSLAGRGEQYF. The entire variable domain, with the rest obtained from reference TRBV5-6 and TRBJ2-7, is as follows: DAGVTQSPTHLIKTRGQQVTLRCSPKSGHDTVSWYQQALGQGPQFIFQYYEEEERQRGNFPDRFSGHQFPNYSSELNVNALLLGDSALYLCASSLAGRGEQYFGPGTRLTVT.

The V and J genes are TRBV4-3 and TRBJ2-7; the D call may be TRBD1 or TRBD2 (6 bases each). The V end was cut by 0 bases, the J end by 2 bases, with 14 bases between. Germline V gene data show CDR1 as LGHNA and CDR2 as YSLEER. The CDR3 is made up of 16 amino acids. CDR3 protein: CASSQDWGAMAYEQYF. The DNA of the CDR3 is TGCGCCAGCAGCCAAGACTGGGGGGCAATGGCCTACGAGCAGTACTTC.

This clonotype has ten or more counts. The chain uses TRBV12-3 or TRBV12-4 and TRBJ1-1; 8 positions agree with TRBD1. V shed 6 bases, J shed 5 bases, and the junction held 8 bases outside the gene matches. The CDR3 has 14 residues. The CDR3 DNA reads TGTGCCAGCAGCCTGACAGGGGCGGATACTGAAGCTTTCTTT. Translation gives CASSLTGADTEAFF.

The chain joins TRBV28 to TRBJ2-5; D uncertain. Germline-derived CDR1 and CDR2 are MDHEN and SYDVKM. This CDR3 region has 14 residues. The V end lost 6 bases, the J end lost 7 bases, and 18 bases lay between the germline ends. Here the CDR3 DNA reads TGTGCCAGCAGCCCCCAGGAGAGGTTATCGACCCAGTACTTC. This codes for CASSPQERLSTQYF.